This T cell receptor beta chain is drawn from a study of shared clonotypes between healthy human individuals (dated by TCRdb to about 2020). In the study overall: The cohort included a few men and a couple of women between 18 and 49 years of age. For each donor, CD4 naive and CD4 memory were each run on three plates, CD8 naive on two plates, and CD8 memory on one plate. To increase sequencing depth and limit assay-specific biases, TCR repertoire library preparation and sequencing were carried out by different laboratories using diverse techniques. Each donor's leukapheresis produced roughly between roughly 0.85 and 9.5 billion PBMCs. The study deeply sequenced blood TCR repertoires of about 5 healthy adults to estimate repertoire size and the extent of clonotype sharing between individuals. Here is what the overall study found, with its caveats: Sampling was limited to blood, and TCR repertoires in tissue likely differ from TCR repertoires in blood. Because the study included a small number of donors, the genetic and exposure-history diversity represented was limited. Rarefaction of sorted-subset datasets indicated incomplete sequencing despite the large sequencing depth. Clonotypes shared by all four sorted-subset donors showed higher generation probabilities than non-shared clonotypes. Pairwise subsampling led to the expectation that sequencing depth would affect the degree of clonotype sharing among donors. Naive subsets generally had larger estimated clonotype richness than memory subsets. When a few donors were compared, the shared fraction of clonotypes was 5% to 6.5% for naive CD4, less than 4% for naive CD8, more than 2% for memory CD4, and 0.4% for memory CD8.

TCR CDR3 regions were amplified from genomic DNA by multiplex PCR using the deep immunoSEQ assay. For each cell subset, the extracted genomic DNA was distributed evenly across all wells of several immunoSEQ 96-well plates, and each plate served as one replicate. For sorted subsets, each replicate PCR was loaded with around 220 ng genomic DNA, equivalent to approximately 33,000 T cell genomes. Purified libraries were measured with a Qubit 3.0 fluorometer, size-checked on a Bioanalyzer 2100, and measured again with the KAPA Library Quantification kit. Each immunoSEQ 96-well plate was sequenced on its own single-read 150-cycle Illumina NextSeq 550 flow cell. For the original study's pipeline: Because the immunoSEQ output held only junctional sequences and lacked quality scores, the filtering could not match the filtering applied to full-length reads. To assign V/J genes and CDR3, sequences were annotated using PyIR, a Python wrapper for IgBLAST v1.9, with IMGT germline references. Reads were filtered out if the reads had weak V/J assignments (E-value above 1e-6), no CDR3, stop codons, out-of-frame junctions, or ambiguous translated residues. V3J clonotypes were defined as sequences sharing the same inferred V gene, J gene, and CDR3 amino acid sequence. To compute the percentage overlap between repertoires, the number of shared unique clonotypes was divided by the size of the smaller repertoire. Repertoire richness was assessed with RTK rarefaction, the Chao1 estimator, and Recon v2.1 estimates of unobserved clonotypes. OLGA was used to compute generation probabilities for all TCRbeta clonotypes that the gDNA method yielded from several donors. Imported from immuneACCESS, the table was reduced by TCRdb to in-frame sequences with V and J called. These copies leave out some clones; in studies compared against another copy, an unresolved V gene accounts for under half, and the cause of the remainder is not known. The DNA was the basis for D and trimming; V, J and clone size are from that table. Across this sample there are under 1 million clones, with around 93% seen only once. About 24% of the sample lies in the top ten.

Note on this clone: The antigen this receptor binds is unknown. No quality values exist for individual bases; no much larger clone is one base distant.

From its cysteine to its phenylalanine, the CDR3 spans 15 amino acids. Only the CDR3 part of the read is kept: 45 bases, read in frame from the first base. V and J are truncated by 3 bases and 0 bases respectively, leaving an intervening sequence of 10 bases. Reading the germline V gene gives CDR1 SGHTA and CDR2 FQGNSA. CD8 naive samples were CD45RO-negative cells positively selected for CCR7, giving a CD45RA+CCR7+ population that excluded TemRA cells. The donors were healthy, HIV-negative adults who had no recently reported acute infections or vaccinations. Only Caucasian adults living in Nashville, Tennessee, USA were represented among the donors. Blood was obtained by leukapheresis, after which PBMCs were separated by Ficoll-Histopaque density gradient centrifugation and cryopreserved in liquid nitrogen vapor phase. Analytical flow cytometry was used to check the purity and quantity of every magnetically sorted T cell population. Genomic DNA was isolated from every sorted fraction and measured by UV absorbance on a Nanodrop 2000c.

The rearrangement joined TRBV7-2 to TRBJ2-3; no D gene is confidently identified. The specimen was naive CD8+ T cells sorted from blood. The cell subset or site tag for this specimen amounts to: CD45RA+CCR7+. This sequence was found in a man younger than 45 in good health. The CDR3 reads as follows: CASSFGFGSTDTQYF. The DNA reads TGTGCCAGCAGCTTTGGTTTTGGTAGCACAGATACGCAGTATTTT.